These T cell receptor beta chains were read from a single sample in a study of blood T cells in healthy people across ages. Using its own MiXCR run on the 5' RACE reads, TCRdb lists one record per CDR3 protein. The top ten hold approximately 17% of the sample, which has 850,000 to 1,300,000 distinct CDR3 sequences, 40% to 55% seen once. The sample comprised blood. The receptors were gathered from a woman in her sixties in good health. CDR3s include the opening cysteine and the closing phenylalanine or tryptophan. The order of the fields is clone size, J gene, D gene, V gene, CDR3 DNA, CDR3 protein. D genes are given only for firm matches. Not every row has a clone size; where given, it reads once, few, many or a size class.

clone_size: .; j_call: TRBJ2-5; d_call: TRBD2; v_call: TRBV28; cdr3_nt: TGTGCCAGCAGATCCTACCCGACTAGCGGGCTCGGTGCCCAGTACTTC; cdr3_aa: CASRSYPTSGLGAQYF
clone_size: .; j_call: TRBJ2-3; d_call: TRBD2; v_call: TRBV5-1; cdr3_nt: TGCGCCAGCAGCTTGGCCTCCGGGGGGGCAGATACGCAGTATTTT; cdr3_aa: CASSLASGGADTQYF
clone_size: .; j_call: TRBJ2-5; d_call: .; v_call: TRBV15; cdr3_nt: TGTGCCACCAGCAGAGCCCTAACGCCGGAAGAGACCCAGTACTTC; cdr3_aa: CATSRALTPEETQYF
clone_size: few; j_call: TRBJ2-3; d_call: .; v_call: TRBV4-1; cdr3_nt: TGCGCCAGCAGCCGCGCGGTACCAGATACGCAGTATTTT; cdr3_aa: CASSRAVPDTQYF
clone_size: .; j_call: TRBJ1-5; d_call: TRBD1; v_call: TRBV28; cdr3_nt: TGTGCCAGCAGTTTCTGGGACAGGGGGCATATTCAGCCCCAGCATTTT; cdr3_aa: CASSFWDRGHIQPQHF
clone_size: few; j_call: TRBJ2-7; d_call: TRBD2; v_call: TRBV27; cdr3_nt: TGTGCCAGCAGCCGCCTAGCGGGAGGGCAACGCGAGCAGTACTTC; cdr3_aa: CASSRLAGGQREQYF
clone_size: .; j_call: TRBJ2-2; d_call: .; v_call: TRBV29-1; cdr3_nt: TGCAGCGTTGATATAGCCTCCGGGGAGCTGTTTTTT; cdr3_aa: CSVDIASGELFF
clone_size: few; j_call: TRBJ2-3; d_call: TRBD2; v_call: TRBV10-3; cdr3_nt: TGTGCCATCAGTCGGGCCGTCGGACTAGCGGGCACAGATACGCAGTATTTT; cdr3_aa: CAISRAVGLAGTDTQYF
clone_size: .; j_call: TRBJ2-1; d_call: .; v_call: TRBV29-1; cdr3_nt: TGCAGCTCCCGGGCAGGGAGCAGCAATGAGCAGTTCTTC; cdr3_aa: CSSRAGSSNEQFF
clone_size: few; j_call: TRBJ2-1; d_call: TRBD2; v_call: TRBV5-1; cdr3_nt: TGCGCCAGCAGCCCCCGGACTAGCGGGAGGGGCAATGAGCAGTTCTTC; cdr3_aa: CASSPRTSGRGNEQFF
clone_size: few; j_call: TRBJ1-1; d_call: TRBD1; v_call: TRBV7-9; cdr3_nt: TGTGCCAGCAGCTCGGACAGGTTTGGAACACAGGTTGAAGCTTTCTTT; cdr3_aa: CASSSDRFGTQVEAFF
clone_size: .; j_call: TRBJ1-2; d_call: TRBD1; v_call: TRBV10-3; cdr3_nt: TGTGCCATCAGCGACTGGACAGGAATAGATGGCTACACCTTC; cdr3_aa: CAISDWTGIDGYTF
clone_size: .; j_call: TRBJ2-1; d_call: .; v_call: TRBV20-1; cdr3_nt: TGCAGTGCCAAACGACAAGAGCAGTTCTTC; cdr3_aa: CSAKRQEQFF
clone_size: .; j_call: TRBJ1-3; d_call: .; v_call: TRBV29-1; cdr3_nt: TGCAGCGTTGAATCCTCTGGAAACACCATATATTTT; cdr3_aa: CSVESSGNTIYF
clone_size: few; j_call: TRBJ2-7; d_call: TRBD2; v_call: TRBV29-1; cdr3_nt: TGCAGCGTTGAAGGTCTAGCGGAACCGTACGAGCAGTACTTC; cdr3_aa: CSVEGLAEPYEQYF
clone_size: .; j_call: TRBJ2-1; d_call: TRBD2; v_call: TRBV29-1; cdr3_nt: TGCAGCGTTGAGGGGACTAGCGGGAGGAGGGACAATGAGCAGTTCTTC; cdr3_aa: CSVEGTSGRRDNEQFF
clone_size: .; j_call: TRBJ2-7; d_call: .; v_call: TRBV28; cdr3_nt: TGTGCCACCACGTCTGAGACAGGGACTTACAATGAGCAGTACTTC; cdr3_aa: CATTSETGTYNEQYF
clone_size: few; j_call: TRBJ2-1; d_call: TRBD1; v_call: TRBV12-5; cdr3_nt: TGTGCTAGAAACCCTAAGCCCCAGGGGGCCCGTTGCAATGAGCAGTTCTTC; cdr3_aa: CARNPKPQGARCNEQFF
clone_size: .; j_call: TRBJ2-4; d_call: TRBD2; v_call: TRBV29-1; cdr3_nt: TGCAGCGTTGAAAGGGGACTAGCGGGAGTTAACATTCAGTACTTC; cdr3_aa: CSVERGLAGVNIQYF
clone_size: few; j_call: TRBJ2-1; d_call: .; v_call: TRBV7-2; cdr3_nt: TGTGCCAGCAGCCCACGGAACAGCGCAGAGCAGTTCTTC; cdr3_aa: CASSPRNSAEQFF
clone_size: once; j_call: TRBJ2-3; d_call: .; v_call: TRBV10-2; cdr3_nt: TGCGCCAGCAGTGCAGGGGGACACCGGAGGGTCGGGACAGATACGCAGTATTTT; cdr3_aa: CASSAGGHRRVGTDTQYF
clone_size: .; j_call: TRBJ2-5; d_call: .; v_call: TRBV20-1; cdr3_nt: TGCAGTGCTGACATCGGAGAGACCCAGTACTTC; cdr3_aa: CSADIGETQYF
clone_size: .; j_call: TRBJ1-4; d_call: TRBD1; v_call: TRBV20-1; cdr3_nt: TGCAGTGCTCCCACTCCCCAGTGGACAGGGGTTGAAAAACTGTTTTTT; cdr3_aa: CSAPTPQWTGVEKLFF
clone_size: .; j_call: TRBJ2-1; d_call: TRBD2; v_call: TRBV5-1; cdr3_nt: TGCGCCAGCAGCACCCAAGTTGCGGGAGCGGTTGAGCAGTTCTTC; cdr3_aa: CASSTQVAGAVEQFF
clone_size: .; j_call: TRBJ2-3; d_call: .; v_call: TRBV10-3; cdr3_nt: TGTGCCATCAGTGAGTCTTGGGGCACAGATACGCAGTATTTT; cdr3_aa: CAISESWGTDTQYF
clone_size: few; j_call: TRBJ1-2; d_call: .; v_call: TRBV7-9; cdr3_nt: TGTGCCAGCAGTAAAAGCTATGGCTACACCTTC; cdr3_aa: CASSKSYGYTF